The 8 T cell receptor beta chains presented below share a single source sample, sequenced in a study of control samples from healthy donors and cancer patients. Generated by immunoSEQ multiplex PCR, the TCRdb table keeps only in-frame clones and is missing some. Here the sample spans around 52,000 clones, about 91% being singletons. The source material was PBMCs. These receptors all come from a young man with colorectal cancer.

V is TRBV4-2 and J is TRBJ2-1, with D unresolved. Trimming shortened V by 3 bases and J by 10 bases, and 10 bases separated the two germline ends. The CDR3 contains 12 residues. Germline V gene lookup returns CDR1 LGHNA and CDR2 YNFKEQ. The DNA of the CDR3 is TGTGCCAGCAGCCAGCTCCAAGGGGAGCAGTTCTTC. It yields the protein CASSQLQGEQFF.

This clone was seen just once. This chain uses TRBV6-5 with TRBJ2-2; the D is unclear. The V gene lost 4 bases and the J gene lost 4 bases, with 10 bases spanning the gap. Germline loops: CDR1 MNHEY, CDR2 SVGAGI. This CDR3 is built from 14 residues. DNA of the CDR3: TGTGCCAGCAGTTCGACAAGTGGCACCGGGGAGCTGTTTTTT. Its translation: CASSSTSGTGELFF.

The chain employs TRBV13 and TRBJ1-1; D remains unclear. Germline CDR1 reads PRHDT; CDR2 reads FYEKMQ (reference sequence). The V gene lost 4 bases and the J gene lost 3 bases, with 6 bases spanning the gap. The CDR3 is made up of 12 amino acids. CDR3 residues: CASSSRYTEAFF. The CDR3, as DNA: TGTGCCAGCAGCTCTCGTTACACTGAAGCTTTCTTT.

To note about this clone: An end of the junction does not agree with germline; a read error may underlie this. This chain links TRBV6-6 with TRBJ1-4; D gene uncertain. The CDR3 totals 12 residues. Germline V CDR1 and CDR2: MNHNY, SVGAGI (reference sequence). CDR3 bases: TGTGCCAGCAGTTACTCGCGGCTCATCCTTGAATTC. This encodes CASSYSRLILEF.

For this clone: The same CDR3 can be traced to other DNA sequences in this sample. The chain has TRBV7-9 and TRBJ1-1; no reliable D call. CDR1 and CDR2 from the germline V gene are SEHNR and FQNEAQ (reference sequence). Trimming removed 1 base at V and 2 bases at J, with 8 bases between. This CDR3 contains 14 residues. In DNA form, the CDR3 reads TGTGCCAGCAGCTTAGGTCGCCTAAACACTGAAGCTTTCTTT. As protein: CASSLGRLNTEAFF.

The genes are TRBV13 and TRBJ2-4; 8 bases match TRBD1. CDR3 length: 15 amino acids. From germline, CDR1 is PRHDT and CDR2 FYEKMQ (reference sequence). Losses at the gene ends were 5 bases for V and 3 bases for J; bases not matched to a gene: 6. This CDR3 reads CASSLTGDGKNIQYF. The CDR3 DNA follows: TGTGCCAGCAGCCTGACAGGGGATGGCAAAAACATTCAGTACTTC. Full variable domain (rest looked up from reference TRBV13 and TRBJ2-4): AAGVIQSPRHLIKEKRETATLKCYPIPRHDTVYWYQQGPGQDPQFLISFYEKMQSDKGSIPDRFSAQQFSDYHSELNMSSLELGDSALYFCASSLTGDGKNIQYFGAGTRLSVL.

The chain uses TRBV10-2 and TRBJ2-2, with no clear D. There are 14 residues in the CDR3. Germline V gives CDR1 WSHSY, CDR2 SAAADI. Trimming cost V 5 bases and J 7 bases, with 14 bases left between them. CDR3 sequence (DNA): TGCGCCAGCAGTAGTTCCGCGTTAGTCGGGGAGCTGTTTTTT. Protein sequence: CASSSSALVGELFF.

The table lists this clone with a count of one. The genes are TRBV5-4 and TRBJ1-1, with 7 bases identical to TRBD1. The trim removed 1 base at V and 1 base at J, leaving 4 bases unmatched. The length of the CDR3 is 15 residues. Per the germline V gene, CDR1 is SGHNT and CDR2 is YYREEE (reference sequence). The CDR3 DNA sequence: TGTGCCAGCAGCTTGAGGAGACAGGGGAACACTGAAGCTTTCTTT. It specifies CASSLRRQGNTEAFF. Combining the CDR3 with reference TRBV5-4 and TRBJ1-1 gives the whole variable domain ETGVTQSPTHLIKTRGQQVTLRCSSQSGHNTVSWYQQALGQGPQFIFQYYREEENGRGNFPPRFSGLQFPNYSSELNVNALELDDSALYLCASSLRRQGNTEAFFGQGTRLTVV.